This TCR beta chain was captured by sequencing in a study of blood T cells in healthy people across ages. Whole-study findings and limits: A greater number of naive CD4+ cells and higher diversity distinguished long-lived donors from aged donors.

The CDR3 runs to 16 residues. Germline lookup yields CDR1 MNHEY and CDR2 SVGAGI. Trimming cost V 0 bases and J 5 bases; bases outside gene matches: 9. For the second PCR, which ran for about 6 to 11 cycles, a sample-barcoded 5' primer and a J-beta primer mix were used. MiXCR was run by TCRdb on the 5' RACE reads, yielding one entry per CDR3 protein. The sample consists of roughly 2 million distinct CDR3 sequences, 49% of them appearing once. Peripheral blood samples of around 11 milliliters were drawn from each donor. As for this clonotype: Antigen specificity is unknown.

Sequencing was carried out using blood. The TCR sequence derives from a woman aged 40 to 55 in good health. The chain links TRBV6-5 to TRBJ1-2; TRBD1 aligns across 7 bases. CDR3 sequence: CASSYSHNQGGYGYTF. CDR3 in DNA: TGTGCCAGCAGTTACTCGCATAACCAGGGGGGTTATGGCTACACCTTC.